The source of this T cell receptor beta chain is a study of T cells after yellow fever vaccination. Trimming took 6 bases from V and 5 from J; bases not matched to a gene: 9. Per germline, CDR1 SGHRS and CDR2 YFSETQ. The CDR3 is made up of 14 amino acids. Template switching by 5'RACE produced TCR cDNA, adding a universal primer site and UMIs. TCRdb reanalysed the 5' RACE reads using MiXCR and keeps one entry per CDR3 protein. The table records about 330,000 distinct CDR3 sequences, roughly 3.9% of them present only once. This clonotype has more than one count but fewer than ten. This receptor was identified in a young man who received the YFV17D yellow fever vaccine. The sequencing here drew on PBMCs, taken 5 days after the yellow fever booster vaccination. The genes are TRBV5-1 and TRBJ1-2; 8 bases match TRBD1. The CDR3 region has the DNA TGCGCCAGCAACACAGGGGACAGGACGTATGGCTACACCTTC. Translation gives CASNTGDRTYGYTF. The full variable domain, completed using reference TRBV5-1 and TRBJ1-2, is KAGVTQTPRYLIKTRGQQVTLSCSPISGHRSVSWYQQTPGQGLQFLFEYFSETQRNKGNFPGRFSGRQFSNSRSEMNVSTLELGDSALYLCASNTGDRTYGYTFGSGTRLTVV.